This record looks at one T cell receptor (beta chain) sequence and its context. Its antigen remains unknown. The germline V gene encodes CDR1 GTSNPN and CDR2 SVGIG (reference sequence). The CDR3 runs to 13 residues. V was clipped by 6 bases and J by 8 bases, with 14 bases between them. The sample belongs to a study of Ad26.COV2.S vaccination and SARS-CoV-2 variants. Study-level results: Spike-specific TCR breadth was greater in vaccine than placebo recipients.

TCRdb keeps only in-frame clones here, not all; method: immunoSEQ multiplex PCR. The table lists 350,000 to 600,000 clones, 89% of them singletons. Treatment noted: about 20 received Ad26.COV2.S at low or high dose, single or two shots; about 5 received placebo; per-sample allocation not given. Material that was analyzed had been drawn on day 63 after the first vaccine or placebo injection. Wuhan-strain spike was delivered by a replication-incompetent Ad26 vector. The sequences come from peripheral blood, collected in a trial of Ad26.COV2.S vaccine versus placebo. This receptor was identified in a person between 18 and 65 years old who received the Ad26.COV2.S COVID-19 vaccine or a placebo. This chain joins TRBV30 and TRBJ1-6; D is ambiguous. CDR3 sequence: CACKPQPYSPLHF. In DNA, the CDR3 is TGTGCCTGCAAACCGCAACCTTATTCACCCCTCCACTTT. The entire variable domain, with the rest obtained from reference TRBV30 and TRBJ1-6, is as follows: SQTIHQWPATLVQPVGSPLSLECTVEGTSNPNLYWYRQAAGRGLQLLFYSVGIGQISSEVPQNLSASRPQDRQFILSSKKLLLSDSGFYLCACKPQPYSPLHFGNGTRLTVT.